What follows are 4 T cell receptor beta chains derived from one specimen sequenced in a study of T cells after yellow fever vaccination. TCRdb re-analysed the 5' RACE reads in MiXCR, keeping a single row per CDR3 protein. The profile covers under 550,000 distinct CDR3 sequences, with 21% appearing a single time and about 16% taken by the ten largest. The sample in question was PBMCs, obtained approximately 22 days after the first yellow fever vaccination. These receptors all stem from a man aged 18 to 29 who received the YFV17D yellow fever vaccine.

The CDR3 loop reads CASSQEQYNSPLHF. The CDR3 nucleotides are TGTGCCAGCAGCCAAGAACAGTATAATTCACCCCTCCACTTT. The chain is built from TRBV4-2 and TRBJ1-6; D is undetermined. The CDR3 has 14 amino acids. CDR1 and CDR2 (germline): LGHNA, YNFKEQ. Trimming removed 0 bases from V and 4 bases from J, with 4 bases in between.

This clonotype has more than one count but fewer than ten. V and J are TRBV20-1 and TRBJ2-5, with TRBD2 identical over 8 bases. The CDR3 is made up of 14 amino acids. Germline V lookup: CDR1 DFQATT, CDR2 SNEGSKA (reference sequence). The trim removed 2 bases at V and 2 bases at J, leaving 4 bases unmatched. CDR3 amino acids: CSARLAGTQETQYF. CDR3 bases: TGCAGTGCTAGACTAGCGGGCACGCAAGAGACCCAGTACTTC.

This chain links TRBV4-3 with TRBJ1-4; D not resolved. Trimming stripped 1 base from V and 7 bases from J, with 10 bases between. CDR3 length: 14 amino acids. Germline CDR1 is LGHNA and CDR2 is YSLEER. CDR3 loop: CASSQGAGREKLFF. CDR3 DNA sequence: TGCGCCAGCAGCCAAGGTGCAGGCCGTGAAAAACTGTTTTTT.

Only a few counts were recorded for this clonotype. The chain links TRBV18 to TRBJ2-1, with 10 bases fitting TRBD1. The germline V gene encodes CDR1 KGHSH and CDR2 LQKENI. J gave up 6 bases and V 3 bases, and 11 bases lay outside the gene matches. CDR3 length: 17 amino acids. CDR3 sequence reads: CASSPNATGGGGNEQFF. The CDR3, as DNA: TGTGCCAGCTCACCGAATGCGACAGGGGGCGGAGGCAATGAGCAGTTCTTC.